These 29 T cell receptor beta chains were all obtained from the same sample, sequenced in a study of CD8+CD57+ T cells in acquired aplastic anemia. Genomic DNA was employed as the template in profiling TCR beta VDJ and CDR3. MiXCR was run by TCRdb on the reads, yielding one entry per CDR3 protein. This table holds about 160,000 distinct CDR3 sequences, 45% to 55% found once. Individuals selected for sequencing had exhibited CD8+CD57+ cell expansion on flow cytometry. The sample comprised sorted CD4+, CD8+, or CD8+CD57+ T cells (not recorded which) from PBMCs. These receptors originate from a human donor with aplastic anemia.

This clonotype turned up a few times. CDR3 region: CASSLVGRNTEAFF. The CDR3 bases are TGTGCCAGCAGTTTAGTGGGCAGGAACACTGAAGCTTTCTTT. The chain is built from TRBV27 and TRBJ1-1; D is unclear. This CDR3 contains 14 residues. Germline-derived CDR1 and CDR2 are MNHEY and SMNVEV (reference sequence). Trimming left V 2 bases short and J 1 base short, with 8 bases between.

Ten or more counts support this clonotype. J is TRBJ1-2 and V is TRBV19; the D gene is possibly TRBD1 (5 bases). The CDR3 has 16 residues. In germline, CDR1 is LNHDA, CDR2 SQIVND (reference sequence). Trimming shortened V by 4 bases and J by 0 bases, and 15 bases separated the two germline ends. The CDR3, as DNA: TGTGCCAGTAGTACCCGAGCGGGGGGACCTAACTATGGCTACACCTTC. As protein: CASSTRAGGPNYGYTF.

CDR3 region: CASSLRDRGYNEQFF. DNA for the CDR3: TGCGCCAGCAGCCTCCGGGACAGGGGTTACAATGAGCAGTTCTTC. The chain has TRBV4-1 and TRBJ2-1; 10 nucleotides match TRBD1. This CDR3 has 15 amino acids. Germline lookup yields CDR1 MGHRA and CDR2 YSYEKL. With V trimmed by 4 bases and J by 4 bases, 4 bases remained unmatched.

The chain combines TRBV9 with TRBJ2-7; tentatively, D is TRBD2 (6 bases). Germline loops: CDR1 SGDLS, CDR2 YYNGEE. The CDR3 is 15 amino acids. Trimming stripped 4 bases from V and 7 bases from J, with 21 bases between. The CDR3 sequence is CASSINGSPTLEQYF. CDR3 bases: TGTGCCAGCAGCATCAACGGGAGCCCAACGTTAGAGCAGTACTTC.

The V and J genes are TRBV20-1 and TRBJ1-2; 10 nucleotides match TRBD1. Looked up from germline, CDR1 is DFQATT and CDR2 is SNEGSKA (reference sequence). Unmatched junction bases numbered 5, after V lost 2 bases and J lost 8 bases. This CDR3 contains 13 residues. DNA of the CDR3: TGCAGTGCTAGAACTCGACAGGGGGCGGGCTACACCTTC. It codes for CSARTRQGAGYTF.

The V call is TRBV5-1, the J call TRBJ1-4; D may be TRBD1 (5 bases). Trimming shortened V by 9 bases and J by 3 bases, and 30 bases separated the two germline ends. Germline loops: CDR1 SGHRS, CDR2 YFSETQ. The CDR3 is made up of 19 amino acids. The CDR3 bases are TGCGCCAAGAGCTCCGAGCGAAAGGGGAGGGGTTTTCCTAATGAAAAACTGTTTTTT. Protein product: CAKSSERKGRGFPNEKLFF.

This chain links TRBV4-1 with TRBJ2-5; a possible D gene is TRBD2 (5 bases). The germline V gene has CDR1 MGHRA and CDR2 YSYEKL. V lost 0 bases and J 1 base, leaving 15 bases between the germline ends. The CDR3 is 17 amino acids. The CDR3 reads CASSQDRGSDPQETQYF. CDR3 DNA sequence: TGCGCCAGCAGCCAAGATCGGGGTAGCGATCCCCAAGAGACCCAGTACTTC.

The genes are TRBV7-9 and TRBJ2-5, with 12 bases aligning to TRBD2. CDR1 is SEHNR and CDR2 is FQNEAQ in the germline V gene (reference sequence). The V segment lost 2 bases and the J segment 3 bases; nucleotides outside the gene matches: 1. This CDR3 contains 15 residues. CDR3 region: CASSLLAGGKETQYF. CDR3 bases: TGTGCCAGCAGCTTACTAGCGGGGGGGAAAGAGACCCAGTACTTC. Full variable domain (missing parts from reference TRBV7-9 and TRBJ2-5): DTGVSQNPRHKITKRGQNVTFRCDPISEHNRLYWYRQTLGQGPEFLTYFQNEAQLEKSRLLSDRFSAERPKGSFSTLEIQRTEQGDSAMYLCASSLLAGGKETQYFGPGTRLLVL.

The CDR3 region is CATSRGRADEQFF. In DNA form, the CDR3 reads TGTGCCACCAGCAGGGGCAGGGCGGATGAGCAGTTCTTC. The chain joins TRBV15 to TRBJ2-1, with D maybe TRBD1 (5 bases). Germline V gives CDR1 LNHNV, CDR2 YYDKDF (reference sequence). V lost 3 bases and J lost 8, with 11 bases in between. The CDR3 is 13 amino acids.

This sequence joins TRBV19 and TRBJ2-1; perhaps TRBD2 as D (6 bases). V was clipped by 1 base and J by 8 bases, with 12 bases between them. Germline V lookup: CDR1 LNHDA, CDR2 SQIVND (reference sequence). The CDR3 sequence is 14 residues long. CDR3 protein: CASSIGSGPDEQFF. In DNA form, the CDR3 reads TGTGCCAGTAGTATAGGTAGCGGACCAGATGAGCAGTTCTTC.

This sequence joins TRBV20-1 and TRBJ1-1, with unresolved D. CDR1 and CDR2 from the germline V gene are DFQATT and SNEGSKA (reference sequence). This CDR3 region has 10 residues. The CDR3 is CTYKNTEAFF. As DNA, the CDR3 is TGCACATACAAGAACACTGAAGCTTTCTTT.

In its sample, this clonotype was seen many times. J is TRBJ2-3 and V is TRBV29-1; 8 bases are shared with TRBD2. There are 15 residues in the CDR3. The trim removed 3 bases at V and 5 bases at J, leaving 10 bases unmatched. The germline V gene encodes CDR1 SQVTM and CDR2 ANQGSEA. CDR3 nucleotides: TGCAGCGTTGAGGAGCGGGAGTTTCGTGGAGATACGCAGTATTTT. This codes for CSVEEREFRGDTQYF.

This clonotype showed up just a few times. V usage is TRBV19 and J usage is TRBJ2-3, with a weak D call TRBD1 (5 bases). This CDR3 is built from 17 residues. With 3 bases removed from V and 5 bases from J, the gap between germline ends came to 21 bases. Germline CDR1 reads LNHDA; CDR2 reads SQIVND (reference sequence). CDR3 sequence (DNA): TGTGCCAGTAGTATGCGATCCAGGGTAGGTCCTGGAGATACGCAGTATTTT. As protein: CASSMRSRVGPGDTQYF.

This clonotype was seen more than once but under ten times. The chain employs TRBV7-2 and TRBJ2-7, with 8 bases identical to TRBD1. The length of the CDR3 is 15 residues. Germline V gives CDR1 SGHTA, CDR2 FQGNSA. V lost 5 bases and J lost 1; bases outside the gene matches: 7. In DNA form, the CDR3 reads TGTGCCAGCAGCCCCGGACAGGGAAGTTCCTACGAGCAGTACTTC. Its protein is CASSPGQGSSYEQYF.

J is TRBJ2-7 and V is TRBV6-5; 11 bases align to TRBD2. The germline V gene has CDR1 MNHEY and CDR2 SVGAGI. The CDR3 length is 15 residues. The trim removed 2 bases at V and 4 bases at J, leaving 4 bases unmatched. The CDR3 protein is CASSYTLAGAYEQYF. CDR3 DNA: TGTGCCAGCAGTTACACACTAGCGGGAGCTTACGAGCAGTACTTC.

Remarks on this clonotype: A much larger clonotype is one base distant, so this may be a read error. This sequence joins TRBV12-3 or TRBV12-4 and TRBJ1-2; D perhaps matches TRBD1 (6 bases). The V end lost 8 bases, the J end lost 2 bases, and 15 bases lay between the germline ends. The CDR3 is 14 amino acids. CDR3 nucleotides: TGTGCCAGCGGTTACTCCGACAGGAACTATGGCTACACCTTC. Translated: CASGYSDRNYGYTF.

The chain combines TRBV24-1 with TRBJ1-1; 7 positions match TRBD1. From germline, CDR1 is KGHDR and CDR2 SFDVKD. This CDR3 region has 14 residues. J was trimmed by 0 bases and V by 4 bases; bases with no gene match: 1. The CDR3 sequence is CATSETGVNTEAFF. CDR3 bases: TGTGCCACCAGTGAAACAGGGGTGAACACTGAAGCTTTCTTT.

The rearrangement links TRBV7-3 to TRBJ2-7, with 7 bases lining up with TRBD1. Trimming took 3 bases from V and 2 from J; bases not matched to a gene: 13. Germline V CDR1 and CDR2: SGHTA, FQGTGA. The CDR3 length is 17 residues. The CDR3 is CASSLGTGTVLPYEQYF. The CDR3 DNA is TGTGCCAGCAGCTTGGGAACCGGGACAGTTCTCCCCTACGAGCAGTACTTC.

The rearrangement joins TRBV11-2 to TRBJ1-1, with TRBD1 as a possible D gene (5 bases). Per the germline V gene, CDR1 is SGHAT and CDR2 is FQNNGV. The CDR3 length is 17 residues. The V gene lost 0 bases and the J gene lost 3 bases, with 17 bases spanning the gap. The CDR3 bases are TGTGCCAGCAGCTTAGATGGGGGGTCCCAAGGGGACACTGAAGCTTTCTTT. It codes for CASSLDGGSQGDTEAFF.

The table lists this clonotype with a few counts. One end of the junction does not line up with germline, which may come from a read error. V is TRBV18 and J is TRBJ2-1, with D possibly TRBD2 on 6 matching bases. The CDR3 spans 12 residues. Germline values: CDR1 KGHSH, CDR2 LQKENI. The CDR3 protein is CASSHTGDLGLF. The CDR3 DNA is TGTGCCAGCTCACACACGGGGGACCTAGGCCTCTTC. The full variable domain, completed using reference TRBV18 and TRBJ2-1, is NAGVMQNPRHLVRRRGQEARLRCSPMKGHSHVYWYRQLPEEGLKFMVYLQKENIIDESGMPKERFSAEFPKEGPSILRIQQVVRGDSAAYFCASSHTGDLGLFGPGTRLTVL.

The rearrangement joins TRBV9 to TRBJ2-5; D call uncertain. Germline CDR1 reads SGDLS; CDR2 reads YYNGEE. The length of the CDR3 is 13 residues. V was pared by 3 bases and J by 5 bases, with 11 bases between. Here the CDR3 reads CASSASLRETQYF. CDR3 coding DNA: TGTGCCAGCAGCGCTTCCCTTAGGGAGACCCAGTACTTC.

At least ten counts were recorded for this clonotype. The genes are TRBV7-2 and TRBJ2-7; D uncertain. This CDR3 has 13 amino acids. V was shortened by 1 base and J by 5 bases, with 9 bases between the two germline ends. Per the germline V gene, CDR1 is SGHTA and CDR2 is FQGNSA. The CDR3 loop is CASSLVLVHEQYF. The CDR3 nucleotides are TGTGCCAGCAGCTTAGTCTTAGTTCACGAGCAGTACTTC.

The chain is built from TRBV10-3 and TRBJ1-1; 12 bases align to TRBD1. The length of the CDR3 is 18 residues. The J segment lost 5 bases and the V segment lost 6 bases, leaving 16 bases of the junction unmatched. The germline V gene has CDR1 ENHRY and CDR2 SYGVKD. This CDR3 reads CAIRGVPGQGANGTEAFF. CDR3 coding DNA: TGTGCCATCAGGGGAGTTCCGGGACAGGGGGCGAATGGTACTGAAGCTTTCTTT.

This rearrangement joins TRBV10-2 to TRBJ2-1, with D unresolved. Germline V gene data show CDR1 as WSHSY and CDR2 as SAAADI. Trimming removed 0 bases at V and 0 bases at J, with 15 bases between. The CDR3 runs 18 residues. Here the CDR3 DNA reads TGCGCCAGCAGTGAGTCGACTTTTAGGAGCGCCTCCTACAATGAGCAGTTCTTC. It translates to CASSESTFRSASYNEQFF.

The chain is built from TRBV7-8 and TRBJ2-7; D may be TRBD1 (6 bases). Per the germline V gene, CDR1 is SGHVS and CDR2 is FQNEAQ. There are 14 residues in the CDR3. The V end was cut by 5 bases, the J end by 2 bases, with 13 bases between. This CDR3 is CASSTLQGPYEQYF. The DNA for the CDR3 is TGTGCCAGCAGCACCCTACAGGGTCCCTACGAGCAGTACTTC. Together with reference TRBV7-8 and TRBJ2-7, the CDR3 gives the full variable domain: GAGVSQSPRYKVAKRGQDVALRCDPISGHVSLFWYQQALGQGPEFLTYFQNEAQLDKSGLPSDRFFAERPEGSVSTLKIQRTQQEDSAVYLCASSTLQGPYEQYFGPGTRLTVT.

This sequence joins TRBV7-9 and TRBJ2-7; D tentatively fits TRBD1 or TRBD2 (5 bases each). Germline V CDR1 and CDR2: SEHNR, FQNEAQ (reference sequence). The V and J ends lost 5 bases and 6 bases respectively, with 17 bases between them. The CDR3 has 14 amino acids. This CDR3 reads CASSRGTPEGEQYF. CDR3 nucleotide sequence: TGTGCCAGCAGCCGTGGGACCCCCGAGGGCGAGCAGTACTTC.

This clonotype was counted ten times or more. The rearrangement joins TRBV30 to TRBJ1-6; TRBD1 aligns across 7 bases. Germline V gives CDR1 GTSNPN, CDR2 SVGIG (reference sequence). This CDR3 contains 14 residues. V lost 3 bases and J lost 7; bases outside the gene matches: 6. The CDR3 loop is CAWSEGQINSPLHF. The DNA of the CDR3 is TGTGCCTGGAGCGAGGGACAGATAAATTCACCCCTCCACTTT.

This clonotype was found many times. V and J are TRBV13 and TRBJ1-1, with 7 nucleotides matching TRBD1. From germline, CDR1 is PRHDT and CDR2 FYEKMQ (reference sequence). The CDR3 is 16 amino acids. V trimming: 0 bases; J trimming: 6 bases; junction bases outside the gene matches: 10. CDR3 protein: CASSLGVKGAIAEAFF. Here the CDR3 DNA reads TGTGCCAGCAGCTTAGGGGTGAAGGGGGCGATAGCTGAAGCTTTCTTT. Filled out from reference TRBV13 and TRBJ1-1, the complete variable domain reads AAGVIQSPRHLIKEKRETATLKCYPIPRHDTVYWYQQGPGQDPQFLISFYEKMQSDKGSIPDRFSAQQFSDYHSELNMSSLELGDSALYFCASSLGVKGAIAEAFFGQGTRLTVV.

This clonotype was observed a handful of times. A read error is possible here, since a much larger clone lies one base away. A read error is likely, as this CDR3 ends without the conserved phenylalanine or tryptophan. The V call is TRBV12-3 or TRBV12-4, the J call TRBJ2-7; weak D call: TRBD1 (6 bases). Between the trimmed V and J ends, which lost 5 bases and 2 bases, there was a span of 10 bases. The CDR3 extends over 13 amino acids. CDR3: CASSPEGAYEQYL. The CDR3 nucleotides are TGTGCCAGCAGTCCCGAGGGGGCCTACGAGCAGTACCTC.